The 27 T cell receptor beta chains in this list originate from one sample, sequenced in a study of T cells in Graves' hyperthyroidism and ophthalmopathy (dated by TCRdb to the late 2010s). The method behind the library was multiplex PCR. The instrument was an Illumina HiSeq 2000. TCR beta CDR3 regions were amplified from RNA transcripts. The first round of RT-PCR for the TCR CDR3 was performed with the HTBI primer set and the Qiagen OneStep RT-PCR kit. The public reads were reanalyzed by TCRdb: fastp trimming at Q25, MiXCR alignment, in-frame beta chains only. Records with the same CDR3 protein are collapsed into one entry carrying the most frequent genes and DNA. The sample contains about 590,000 distinct CDR3 sequences, approximately 14% of them found a single time. The ten largest clones capture about 7% of the sample. Material: blood. The receptors come from a woman in her 30s with Graves' hyperthyroidism.

This chain links TRBV4-1 with TRBJ2-7; D is undetermined. The CDR3 contains 17 residues. Trimming shortened V by 4 bases and J by 2 bases, and 21 bases separated the two germline ends. Germline V gene lookup returns CDR1 MGHRA and CDR2 YSYEKL. The CDR3 sequence is CASSPRTPPGLTYEQYF. CDR3 in DNA: TGCGCCAGCAGCCCCCGGACCCCGCCGGGCCTTACCTACGAGCAGTACTTC.

This clonotype was detected a few times. V gene TRBV7-6 combines with J gene TRBJ2-2; TRBD1 matches 10 bases. The V gene end was trimmed by 5 bases and the J gene end by 5 bases; junction bases not matched to a gene: 8. From germline, CDR1 is SGHVS and CDR2 FNYEAQ. CDR3 size: 16 residues. This chain's CDR3 is CASSLPGQGSTGELFF. In DNA, the CDR3 is TGTGCCAGCAGCCTACCGGGACAGGGGTCAACCGGGGAGCTGTTTTTT.

This clonotype was observed at least ten times. The rearrangement joins TRBV28 to TRBJ2-5, with D perhaps matching TRBD1 (6 bases). Germline CDR1 and CDR2: MDHEN and SYDVKM. The V end was cut by 4 bases, the J end by 2 bases, with 17 bases between. The CDR3 spans 16 residues. The CDR3 here is CASSSLRGIFQETQYF. CDR3 DNA sequence: TGTGCCAGCAGTTCCCTTAGGGGGATCTTTCAAGAGACCCAGTACTTC. The whole variable domain, remainder taken from reference TRBV28 and TRBJ2-5, is DVKVTQSSRYLVKRTGEKVFLECVQDMDHENMFWYRQDPGLGLRLIYFSYDVKMKEKGDIPEGYSVSREKKERFSLILESASTNQTSMYLCASSSLRGIFQETQYFGPGTRLLVL.

A few counts support this clonotype. V usage is TRBV5-1 and J usage is TRBJ1-4; D not certain. V was clipped by 4 bases and J by 7 bases, with 11 bases between them. This CDR3 comprises 13 residues. Germline CDR1 SGHRS, CDR2 YFSETQ. The CDR3 protein is CASSVESGEKLFF. The CDR3 nucleotides read TGCGCCAGCAGCGTGGAGTCGGGTGAAAAACTGTTTTTT.

The table lists this clonotype with many counts. The genes are TRBV5-1 and TRBJ1-1; D not certain. This CDR3 is built from 14 residues. Germline lookup yields CDR1 SGHRS and CDR2 YFSETQ. The V end was cut by 0 bases, the J end by 1 base, with 7 bases between. CDR3 sequence: CASSLGHTNTEAFF. CDR3 bases: TGCGCCAGCAGCTTGGGCCATACGAACACTGAAGCTTTCTTT.

V is TRBV29-1 and J is TRBJ2-1; D gene uncertain. This CDR3 is 10 amino acids long. V was pared by 5 bases and J by 8 bases, with 7 bases between. From germline, CDR1 is SQVTM and CDR2 ANQGSEA. This CDR3 is CSVFSYEQFF. CDR3 DNA sequence: TGCAGCGTTTTCAGCTATGAGCAGTTCTTC.

The chain couples TRBV30 to TRBJ1-5, with a tentative D call TRBD1 (6 bases). CDR1 and CDR2 from the germline V gene are GTSNPN and SVGIG (reference sequence). The CDR3 runs 14 residues. V lost 0 bases and J lost 7, with 13 bases in between. CDR3 sequence reads: CAWSVGGRGQPQHF. The CDR3 DNA is TGTGCCTGGAGTGTAGGGGGGCGCGGGCAGCCCCAGCATTTT.

DNA for the CDR3: TGTGCCAGCAGAACAGACCGGGACAGACGGACTAGCGGGAGTTATGAGCAGTTCTTC. It is translated as CASRTDRDRRTSGSYEQFF. This chain joins TRBV6-2 or TRBV6-3 and TRBJ2-1; the match to TRBD2 covers 13 bases. Germline values: CDR1 MNHEY, CDR2 SVGEGT. With 6 bases clipped from V and 8 bases from J, the junction kept 19 bases outside the gene matches. This CDR3 region has 19 residues.

At least ten counts were recorded for this clonotype. The chain couples TRBV7-2 to TRBJ1-4, with D unresolved. This CDR3 comprises 12 residues. V dropped 6 bases and J dropped 0 bases, with 2 bases sitting between them. Looked up from germline, CDR1 is SGHTA and CDR2 is FQGNSA. CDR3 amino acids: CASSPTNEKLFF. CDR3 nucleotides: TGTGCCAGCAGTCCAACTAATGAAAAACTGTTTTTT.

The rearrangement links TRBV19 to TRBJ1-1, with TRBD1 matching over 11 bases. Germline CDR1 and CDR2: LNHDA and SQIVND (reference sequence). The CDR3 covers 15 residues. V lost 3 bases, J lost 3 bases, and 3 bases stayed unmatched. CDR3 in amino acids: CASSMDRGRDTEAFF. CDR3 sequence (DNA): TGTGCCAGTAGTATGGACAGGGGGCGGGACACTGAAGCTTTCTTT.

This clonotype came up a few times. CDR3 sequence (DNA): TGTGCCAGCAGCTTAGCCCCCCGCTACCAAGGGGACAACAATGAGCAGTTCTTC. It codes for CASSLAPRYQGDNNEQFF. The genes are TRBV7-9 and TRBJ2-1; tentative D call: TRBD1 (6 bases). The CDR3 is 18 residues long. V shed 0 bases and J shed 5 bases, with 20 bases lying between them. Germline V gives CDR1 SEHNR, CDR2 FQNEAQ (reference sequence).

This clonotype occurred many times. DNA of the CDR3: TGCAGTGCTAGAATACAGGGGCCGTATAGCAATCAGCCCCAGCATTTT. It translates to CSARIQGPYSNQPQHF. The V gene is TRBV20-1, the J gene TRBJ1-5, with 7 bases that match TRBD1. Germline V gives CDR1 DFQATT, CDR2 SNEGSKA (reference sequence). The CDR3 consists of 16 residues. V lost 2 bases, J lost 0 bases, and 7 bases stayed unmatched.

This clonotype has at least ten counts. J is TRBJ1-1 and V is TRBV6-1; D not resolved. CDR1 and CDR2 from the germline V gene are MNHNS and SASEGT. Trimming cost V 7 bases and J 12 bases, with 24 bases left between them. The CDR3 loop spans 14 amino acids. Written as DNA, the CDR3 is TGTGCCAGCACTCCGCCGTCGGGCAGGCGGGATACTTTCTTT. Its protein is CASTPPSGRRDTFF.

This clonotype showed up many times. This sequence joins TRBV5-1 and TRBJ2-1; 10 bases map to TRBD2. From germline, CDR1 is SGHRS and CDR2 YFSETQ. The V and J ends lost 5 bases and 4 bases, in that order; junction bases with no gene match: 6. The CDR3 length is 15 residues. The CDR3 DNA reads as TGCGCCAGCAGTGCGGGACTAGCGATTTACAATGAGCAGTTCTTC. Protein: CASSAGLAIYNEQFF.

This clonotype was seen ten or more times. This sequence joins TRBV5-1 and TRBJ1-1; D gene unclear. V lost 0 bases and J lost 6, with 12 bases in between. This CDR3 is 14 amino acids long. Germline-derived CDR1 and CDR2 are SGHRS and YFSETQ. DNA for the CDR3: TGCGCCAGCAGCTTGGTGGGTTCCGGTCCTGAAGCTTTCTTT. Its translation is CASSLVGSGPEAFF.

The chain joins TRBV7-8 to TRBJ2-1; D possibly corresponds to TRBD2 (7 bases). Trimming stripped 2 bases from V and 9 bases from J, with 14 bases between. The CDR3 totals 14 residues. In germline, CDR1 is SGHVS, CDR2 FQNEAQ. The CDR3 DNA is TGTGCCAGCAGCTTAAGTCGGGGGGCGACTGAGCAGTTCTTC. It yields the protein CASSLSRGATEQFF.

This clonotype was counted between two and nine times. As DNA, the CDR3 is TGTGCCATCTCGAGGGGACTCATAAAAGAGACCCAGTACTTC. This translates into CAISRGLIKETQYF. This sequence joins TRBV6-1 and TRBJ2-5, with TRBD2 as a possible D gene (6 bases). Trimming pared 10 bases from V and 3 bases from J, leaving 18 bases between. The germline V gene has CDR1 MNHNS and CDR2 SASEGT. The CDR3 has 14 residues.

This clonotype was detected many times. CDR3 coding DNA: TGTGCCAGCAGCTCGCCCGGAGCGGGAGGCACAGATACGCAGTATTTT. This codes for CASSSPGAGGTDTQYF. The chain couples TRBV7-9 to TRBJ2-3; 8 bases agree with TRBD2. The germline V gene has CDR1 SEHNR and CDR2 FQNEAQ (reference sequence). The J segment lost 1 base and the V segment lost 4 bases, leaving 7 bases of the junction unmatched. The CDR3 spans 16 residues.

This clonotype was seen at least ten times. The chain has TRBV20-1 and TRBJ1-2; tentative D call: TRBD1 (5 bases). V was cut by 1 base and J by 8 bases, with 17 bases left in between. The CDR3 is 14 amino acids. Germline CDR1 DFQATT, CDR2 SNEGSKA (reference sequence). The DNA of the CDR3 is TGCAGTGCTAGAGTGCGGGGGGAGAAAGAAGGCTACACCTTC. Translated: CSARVRGEKEGYTF.

In this sample, this clonotype turned up many times. The chain links TRBV29-1 to TRBJ2-7; tentatively, D is TRBD1 (6 bases). V was clipped by 6 bases and J by 2 bases, with 14 bases between them. This CDR3 contains 13 residues. The germline V gene has CDR1 SQVTM and CDR2 ANQGSEA. The CDR3 DNA reads TGCAGCGTGCTAGGACAGACTACCTACGAGCAGTACTTC. This gives the protein CSVLGQTTYEQYF.

This clonotype showed up just a few times. J is TRBJ2-6 and V is TRBV4-1; D may be TRBD1 or TRBD2 (5 bases each). The V gene's germline CDR1 is MGHRA and CDR2 YSYEKL. Trimming left V 0 bases short and J 6 bases short, with 12 bases between. CDR3 length equals 16 residues. This CDR3 reads CASSQETGRVANVLTF. Here the CDR3 DNA reads TGCGCCAGCAGCCAAGAGACGGGGCGGGTGGCCAACGTCCTGACTTTC.

The chain is built from TRBV9 and TRBJ2-3; D might be TRBD2 (5 bases). This CDR3 has 14 residues. Germline loops: CDR1 SGDLS, CDR2 YYNGEE. Trimming pared 4 bases from V and 2 bases from J, leaving 11 bases between. CDR3 protein: CASSRGLDTDTQYF. The CDR3 DNA sequence: TGTGCCAGCAGCAGAGGACTTGACACAGATACGCAGTATTTT.

V usage is TRBV5-1 and J usage is TRBJ2-7, with 7 positions matching TRBD1. Trimming took 1 base from V and 2 from J; bases not matched to a gene: 6. Germline assignment: CDR1 SGHRS and CDR2 YFSETQ. The CDR3 sequence is 15 residues long. This CDR3 reads CASSLLQGSPYEQYF. For the CDR3, the DNA is TGCGCCAGCAGCTTGTTACAGGGGTCCCCCTACGAGCAGTACTTC.

CDR3 coding DNA: TGCAGTGCTAGAGAGAACCGGGACAGGGTTGTTAGAAACACCATATATTTT. This codes for CSARENRDRVVRNTIYF. The J gene is TRBJ1-3, the V gene TRBV20-1, with 9 bases identical to TRBD1. Per germline, CDR1 DFQATT and CDR2 SNEGSKA (reference sequence). This CDR3 contains 17 residues. V gave up 0 bases and J gave up 5 bases; unmatched junction bases: 11.

This clonotype has at least ten counts. The V and J genes are TRBV29-1 and TRBJ2-1; D is undetermined. The CDR3 spans 15 residues. The germline V gene encodes CDR1 SQVTM and CDR2 ANQGSEA. V was trimmed by 3 bases and J by 0 bases, leaving 12 bases between them. CDR3 nucleotide sequence: TGCAGCGTTGATACGGGCCGAAGCTCCTACAATGAGCAGTTCTTC. It translates to CSVDTGRSSYNEQFF.

CDR3 amino acids: CASSPPSRNTGELFF. The CDR3 region has the DNA TGTGCCAGCAGCCCCCCTAGTCGGAACACCGGGGAGCTGTTTTTT. The V gene is TRBV13, the J gene TRBJ2-2, with D uncertain. Germline CDR1 reads PRHDT; CDR2 reads FYEKMQ (reference sequence). The CDR3 covers 15 residues. The V gene lost 5 bases and the J gene lost 1 base, with 11 bases spanning the gap.

The V and J genes are TRBV15 and TRBJ2-3; the D gene could be TRBD1 or TRBD2 (5 bases each). V was pared by 5 bases and J by 1 base, with 7 bases between. This CDR3 is built from 13 residues. Germline V gene sequence: CDR1 LNHNV, CDR2 YYDKDF (reference sequence). CDR3 sequence (DNA): TGTGCCACCAGCCGGGACGGCACAGATACGCAGTATTTT. Its protein is CATSRDGTDTQYF. The complete variable domain, with remaining parts taken from reference TRBV15 and TRBJ2-3, reads DAMVIQNPRYQVTQFGKPVTLSCSQTLNHNVMYWYQQKSSQAPKLLFHYYDKDFNNEADTPDNFQSRRPNTSFCFLDIRSPGLGDTAMYLCATSRDGTDTQYFGPGTRLTVL.